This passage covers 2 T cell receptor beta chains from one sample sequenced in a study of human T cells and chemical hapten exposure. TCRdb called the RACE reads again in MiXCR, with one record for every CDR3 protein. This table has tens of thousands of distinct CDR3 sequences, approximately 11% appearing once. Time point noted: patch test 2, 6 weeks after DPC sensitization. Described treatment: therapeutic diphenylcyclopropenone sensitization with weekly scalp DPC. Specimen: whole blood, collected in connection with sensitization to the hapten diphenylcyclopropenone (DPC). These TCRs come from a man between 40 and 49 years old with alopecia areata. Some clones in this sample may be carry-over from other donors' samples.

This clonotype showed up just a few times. The CDR3 region is CSVKGRANYGYTF. The CDR3 DNA reads as TGCAGCGTTAAAGGACGGGCAAACTATGGCTACACCTTC. The chain has TRBV29-1 and TRBJ1-2; D ambiguous. Germline CDR1 SQVTM, CDR2 ANQGSEA. The V and J ends lost 5 bases and 2 bases respectively, with 12 bases between them. There are 13 residues in the CDR3.

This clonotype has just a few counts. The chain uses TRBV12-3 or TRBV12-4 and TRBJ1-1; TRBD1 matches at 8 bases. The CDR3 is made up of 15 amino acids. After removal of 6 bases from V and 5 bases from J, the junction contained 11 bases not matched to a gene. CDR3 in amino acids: CASSQGAGRGTEAFF. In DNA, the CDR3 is TGTGCCAGCAGCCAGGGGGCGGGGAGGGGGACTGAAGCTTTCTTT.